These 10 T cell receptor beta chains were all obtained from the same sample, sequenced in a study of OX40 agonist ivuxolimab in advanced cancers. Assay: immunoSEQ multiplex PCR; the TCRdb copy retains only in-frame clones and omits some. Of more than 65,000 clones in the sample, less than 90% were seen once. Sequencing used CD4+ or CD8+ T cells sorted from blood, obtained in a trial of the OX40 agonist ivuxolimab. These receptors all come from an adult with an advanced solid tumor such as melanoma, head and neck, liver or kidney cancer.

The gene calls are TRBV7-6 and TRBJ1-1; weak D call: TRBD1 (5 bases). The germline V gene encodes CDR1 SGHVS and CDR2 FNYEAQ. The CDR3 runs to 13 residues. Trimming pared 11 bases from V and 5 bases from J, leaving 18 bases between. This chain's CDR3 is CACRRGAGTEAFF. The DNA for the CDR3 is TGTGCCTGCCGTAGGGGCGCAGGTACTGAAGCTTTCTTT.

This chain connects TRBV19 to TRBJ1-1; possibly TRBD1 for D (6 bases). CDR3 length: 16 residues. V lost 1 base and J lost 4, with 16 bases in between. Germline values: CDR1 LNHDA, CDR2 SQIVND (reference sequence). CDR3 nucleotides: TGTGCCAGTAGTATAGTCCTCGGGGGGCTCGGCACTGAAGCTTTCTTT. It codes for CASSIVLGGLGTEAFF.

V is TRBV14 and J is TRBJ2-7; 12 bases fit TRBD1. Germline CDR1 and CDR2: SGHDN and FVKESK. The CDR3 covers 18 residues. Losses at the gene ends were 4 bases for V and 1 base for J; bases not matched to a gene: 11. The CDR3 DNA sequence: TGTGCCAGCAGCCTCCTTCCGGGACAGGGGGCTAATTCCTACGAGCAGTACTTC. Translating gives CASSLLPGQGANSYEQYF. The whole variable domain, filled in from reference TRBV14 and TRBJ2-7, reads EAGVTQFPSHSVIEKGQTVTLRCDPISGHDNLYWYRRVMGKEIKFLLHFVKESKQDESGMPNNRFLAERTGGTYSTLKVQPAELEDSGVYFCASSLLPGQGANSYEQYFGPGTRLTVT.

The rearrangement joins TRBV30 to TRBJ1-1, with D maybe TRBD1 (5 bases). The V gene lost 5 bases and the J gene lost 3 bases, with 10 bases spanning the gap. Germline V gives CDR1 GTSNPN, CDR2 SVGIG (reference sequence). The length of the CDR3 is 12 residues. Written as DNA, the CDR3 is TGTGCCTGGGGAGGGGAGGACACTGAAGCTTTCTTT. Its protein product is CAWGGEDTEAFF. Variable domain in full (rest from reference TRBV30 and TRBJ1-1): SQTIHQWPATLVQPVGSPLSLECTVEGTSNPNLYWYRQAAGRGLQLLFYSVGIGQISSEVPQNLSASRPQDRQFILSSKKLLLSDSGFYLCAWGGEDTEAFFGQGTRLTVV.

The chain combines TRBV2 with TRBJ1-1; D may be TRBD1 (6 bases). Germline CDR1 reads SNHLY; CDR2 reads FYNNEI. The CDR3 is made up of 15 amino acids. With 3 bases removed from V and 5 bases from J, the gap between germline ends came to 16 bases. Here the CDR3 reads CASSDLGGRDTEAFF. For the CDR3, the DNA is TGTGCCAGCAGTGACTTGGGGGGGCGGGATACTGAAGCTTTCTTT.

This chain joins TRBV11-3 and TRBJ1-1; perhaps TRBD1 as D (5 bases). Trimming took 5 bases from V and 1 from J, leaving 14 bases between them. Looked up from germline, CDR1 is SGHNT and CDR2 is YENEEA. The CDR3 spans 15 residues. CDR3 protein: CASSPRGVGNTEAFF. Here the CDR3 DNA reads TGTGCCAGCAGCCCCCGGGGGGTAGGGAACACTGAAGCTTTCTTT.

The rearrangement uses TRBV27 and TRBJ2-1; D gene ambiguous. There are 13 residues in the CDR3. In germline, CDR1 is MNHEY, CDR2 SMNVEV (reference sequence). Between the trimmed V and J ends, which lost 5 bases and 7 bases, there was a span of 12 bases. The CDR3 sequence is CASSPWTENEQFF. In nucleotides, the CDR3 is TGTGCCAGCAGTCCCTGGACCGAGAATGAGCAGTTCTTC.

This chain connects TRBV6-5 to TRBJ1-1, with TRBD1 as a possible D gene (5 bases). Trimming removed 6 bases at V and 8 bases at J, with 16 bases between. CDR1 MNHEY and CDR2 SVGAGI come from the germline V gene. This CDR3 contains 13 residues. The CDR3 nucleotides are TGTGCCAGCAGCCCTCTCCAGACAGCCGAAGCTTTCTTT. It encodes CASSPLQTAEAFF.

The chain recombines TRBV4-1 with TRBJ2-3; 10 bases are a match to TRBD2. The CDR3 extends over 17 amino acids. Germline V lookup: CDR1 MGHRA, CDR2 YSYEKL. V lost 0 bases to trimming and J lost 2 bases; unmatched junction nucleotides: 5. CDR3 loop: CASSQEGLAGVTDTQYF. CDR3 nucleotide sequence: TGCGCCAGCAGCCAAGAAGGTCTAGCGGGGGTCACAGATACGCAGTATTTT.

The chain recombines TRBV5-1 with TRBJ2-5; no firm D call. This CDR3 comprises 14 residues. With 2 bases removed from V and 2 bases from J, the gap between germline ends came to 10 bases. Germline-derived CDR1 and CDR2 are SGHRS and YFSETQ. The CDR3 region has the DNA TGCGCCAGCAGCTTTGGGCAGCGACAAGAGACCCAGTACTTC. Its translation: CASSFGQRQETQYF.